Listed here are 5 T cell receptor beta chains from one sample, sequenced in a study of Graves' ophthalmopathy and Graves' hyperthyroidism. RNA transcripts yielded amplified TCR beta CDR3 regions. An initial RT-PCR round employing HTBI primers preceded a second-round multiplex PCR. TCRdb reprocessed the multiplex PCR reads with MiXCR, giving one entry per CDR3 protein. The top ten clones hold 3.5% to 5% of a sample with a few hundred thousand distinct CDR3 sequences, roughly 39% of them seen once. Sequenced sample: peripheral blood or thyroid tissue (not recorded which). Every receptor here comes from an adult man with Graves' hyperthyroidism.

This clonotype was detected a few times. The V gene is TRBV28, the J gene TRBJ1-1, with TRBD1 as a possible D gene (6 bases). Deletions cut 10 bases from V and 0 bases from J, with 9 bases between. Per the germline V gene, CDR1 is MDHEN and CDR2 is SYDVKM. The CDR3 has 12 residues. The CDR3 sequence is CATGQLNTEAFF. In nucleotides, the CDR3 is TGTGCCACCGGACAGCTGAACACTGAAGCTTTCTTT. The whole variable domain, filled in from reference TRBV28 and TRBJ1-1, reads DVKVTQSSRYLVKRTGEKVFLECVQDMDHENMFWYRQDPGLGLRLIYFSYDVKMKEKGDIPEGYSVSREKKERFSLILESASTNQTSMYLCATGQLNTEAFFGQGTRLTVV.

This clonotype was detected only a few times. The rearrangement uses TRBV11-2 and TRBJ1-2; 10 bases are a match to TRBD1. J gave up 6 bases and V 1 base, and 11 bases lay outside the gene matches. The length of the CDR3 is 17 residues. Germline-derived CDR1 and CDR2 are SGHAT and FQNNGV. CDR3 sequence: CASSLVWDRGQLDGYTF. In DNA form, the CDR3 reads TGTGCCAGCAGCTTAGTATGGGACAGGGGACAGTTGGATGGCTACACCTTC.

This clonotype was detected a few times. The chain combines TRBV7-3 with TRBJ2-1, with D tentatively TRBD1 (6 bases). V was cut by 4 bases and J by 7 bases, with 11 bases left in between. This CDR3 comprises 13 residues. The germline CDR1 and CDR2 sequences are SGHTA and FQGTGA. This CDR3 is CASSSGTLNEQFF. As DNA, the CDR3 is TGTGCCAGCAGCTCAGGGACACTTAATGAGCAGTTCTTC.

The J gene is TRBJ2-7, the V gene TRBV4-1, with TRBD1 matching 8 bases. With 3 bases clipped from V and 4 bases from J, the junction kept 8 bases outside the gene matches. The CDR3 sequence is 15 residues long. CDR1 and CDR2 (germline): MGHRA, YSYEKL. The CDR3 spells CASSQAEQGVYEQYF. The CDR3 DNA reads TGCGCCAGCAGCCAGGCGGAACAGGGGGTATACGAGCAGTACTTC.

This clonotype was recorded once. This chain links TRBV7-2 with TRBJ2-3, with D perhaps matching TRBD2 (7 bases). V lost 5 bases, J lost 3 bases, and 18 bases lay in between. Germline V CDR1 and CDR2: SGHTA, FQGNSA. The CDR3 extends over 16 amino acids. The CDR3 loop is CASSPGGGGETDTQYF. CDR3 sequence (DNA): TGTGCCAGCAGCCCTGGTGGAGGGGGGGAGACAGATACGCAGTATTTT.